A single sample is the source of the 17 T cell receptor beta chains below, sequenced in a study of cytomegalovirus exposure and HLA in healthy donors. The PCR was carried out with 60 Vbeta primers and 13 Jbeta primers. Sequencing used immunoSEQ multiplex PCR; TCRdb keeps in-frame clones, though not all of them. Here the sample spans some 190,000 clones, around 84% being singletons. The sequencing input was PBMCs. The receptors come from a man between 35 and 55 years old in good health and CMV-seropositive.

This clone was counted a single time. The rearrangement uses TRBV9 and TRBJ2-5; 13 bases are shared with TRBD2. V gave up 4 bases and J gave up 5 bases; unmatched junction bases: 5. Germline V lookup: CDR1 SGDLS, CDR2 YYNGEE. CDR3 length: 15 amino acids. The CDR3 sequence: CASSKTSGRRETQYF. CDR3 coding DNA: TGTGCCAGCAGCAAGACTAGCGGGAGGCGGGAGACCCAGTACTTC.

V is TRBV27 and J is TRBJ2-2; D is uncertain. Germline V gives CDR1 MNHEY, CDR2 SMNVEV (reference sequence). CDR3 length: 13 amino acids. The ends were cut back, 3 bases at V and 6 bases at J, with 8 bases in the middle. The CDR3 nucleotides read TGTGCCAGCAGTTTTTACAGTCCCGGGGAGCTGTTTTTT. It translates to CASSFYSPGELFF.

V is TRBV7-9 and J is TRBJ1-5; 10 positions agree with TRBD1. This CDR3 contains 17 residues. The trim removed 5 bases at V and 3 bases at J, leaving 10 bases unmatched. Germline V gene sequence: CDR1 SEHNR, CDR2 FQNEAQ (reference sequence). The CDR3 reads CASSPHSGTGVNQPQHF. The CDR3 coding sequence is TGTGCCAGCAGCCCTCACTCCGGGACAGGGGTCAATCAGCCCCAGCATTTT.

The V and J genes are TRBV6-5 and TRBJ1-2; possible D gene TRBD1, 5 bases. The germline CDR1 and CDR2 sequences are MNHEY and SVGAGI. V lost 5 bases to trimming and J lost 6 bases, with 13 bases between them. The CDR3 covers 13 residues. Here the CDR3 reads CASSLQGGNGYTF. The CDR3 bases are TGTGCCAGCAGTCTCCAGGGAGGTAATGGCTACACCTTC.

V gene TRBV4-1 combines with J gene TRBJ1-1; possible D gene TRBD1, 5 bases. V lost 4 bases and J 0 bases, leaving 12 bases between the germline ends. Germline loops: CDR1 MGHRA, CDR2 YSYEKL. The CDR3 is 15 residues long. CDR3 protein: CASSPTDILNTEAFF. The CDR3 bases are TGCGCCAGCAGCCCGACAGACATTTTGAACACTGAAGCTTTCTTT.

CDR3: CASAKTGTYGYTF. CDR3 DNA: TGTGCCAGCGCTAAGACAGGGACCTATGGCTACACCTTC. The chain uses TRBV27 and TRBJ1-2; 7 bases are shared with TRBD1. The CDR3 runs 13 residues. V gave up 8 bases and J gave up 4 bases; unmatched junction bases: 7. The germline V gene encodes CDR1 MNHEY and CDR2 SMNVEV (reference sequence).

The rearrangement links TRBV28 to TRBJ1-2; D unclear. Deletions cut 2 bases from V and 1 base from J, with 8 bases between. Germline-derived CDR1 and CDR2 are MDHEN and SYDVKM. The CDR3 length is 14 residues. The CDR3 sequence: CASSLIVRNYGYTF. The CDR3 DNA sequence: TGTGCCAGCAGTTTAATCGTTCGTAACTATGGCTACACCTTC.

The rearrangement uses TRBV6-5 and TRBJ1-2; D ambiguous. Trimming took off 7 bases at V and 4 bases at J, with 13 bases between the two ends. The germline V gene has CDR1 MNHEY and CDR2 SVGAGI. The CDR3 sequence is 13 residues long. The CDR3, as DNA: TGTGCCAGCAAGCGAGACTTGGGCTATGGCTACACCTTC. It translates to CASKRDLGYGYTF.

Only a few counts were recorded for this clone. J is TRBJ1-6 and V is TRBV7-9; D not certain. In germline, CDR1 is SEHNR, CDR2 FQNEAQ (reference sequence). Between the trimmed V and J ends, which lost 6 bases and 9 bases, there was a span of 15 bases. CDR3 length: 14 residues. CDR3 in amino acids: CASSEVSPGSPLHF. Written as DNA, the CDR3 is TGTGCCAGCAGTGAAGTGAGCCCGGGTTCACCCCTCCACTTT.

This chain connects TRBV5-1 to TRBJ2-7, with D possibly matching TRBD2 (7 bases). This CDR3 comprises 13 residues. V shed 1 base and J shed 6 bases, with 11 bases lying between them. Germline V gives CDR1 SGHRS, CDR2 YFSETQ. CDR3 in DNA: TGCGCCAGCAGCTTGTTCGGGGGGCCCGAGCAGTACTTC. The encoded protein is CASSLFGGPEQYF.

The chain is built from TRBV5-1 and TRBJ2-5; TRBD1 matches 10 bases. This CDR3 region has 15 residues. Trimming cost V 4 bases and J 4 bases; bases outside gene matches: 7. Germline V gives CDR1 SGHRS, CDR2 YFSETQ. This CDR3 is CASSTGQGGGETQYF. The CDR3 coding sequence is TGCGCCAGCAGCACCGGACAGGGGGGCGGAGAGACCCAGTACTTC.

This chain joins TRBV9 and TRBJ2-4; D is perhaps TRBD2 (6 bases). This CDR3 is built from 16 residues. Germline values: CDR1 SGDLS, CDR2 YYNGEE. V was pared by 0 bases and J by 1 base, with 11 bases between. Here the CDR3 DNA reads TGTGCCAGCAGCGTAGATGAGGGACTGGCCAAAAACATTCAGTACTTC. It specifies CASSVDEGLAKNIQYF. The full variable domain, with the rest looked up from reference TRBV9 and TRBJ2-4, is DSGVTQTPKHLITATGQRVTLRCSPRSGDLSVYWYQQSLDQGLQFLIQYYNGEERAKGNILERFSAQQFPDLHSELNLSSLELGDSALYFCASSVDEGLAKNIQYFGAGTRLSVL.

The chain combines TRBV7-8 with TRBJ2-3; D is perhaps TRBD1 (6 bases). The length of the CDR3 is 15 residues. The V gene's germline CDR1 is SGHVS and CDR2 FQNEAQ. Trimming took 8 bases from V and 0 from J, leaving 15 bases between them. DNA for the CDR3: TGTGCCAGCCGTAACCGGGACATAAGCACAGATACGCAGTATTTT. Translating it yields CASRNRDISTDTQYF.

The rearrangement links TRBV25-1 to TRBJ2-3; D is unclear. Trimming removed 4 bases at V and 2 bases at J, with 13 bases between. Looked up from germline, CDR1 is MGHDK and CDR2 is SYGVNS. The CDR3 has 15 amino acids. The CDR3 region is CASSAPHPPTDTQYF. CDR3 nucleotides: TGTGCCAGCAGTGCCCCCCATCCCCCCACAGATACGCAGTATTTT. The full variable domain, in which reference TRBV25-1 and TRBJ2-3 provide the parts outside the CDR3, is EADIYQTPRYLVIGTGKKITLECSQTMGHDKMYWYQQDPGMELHLIHYSYGVNSTEKGDLSSESTVSRIRTEHFPLTLESARPSHTSQYLCASSAPHPPTDTQYFGPGTRLTVL.

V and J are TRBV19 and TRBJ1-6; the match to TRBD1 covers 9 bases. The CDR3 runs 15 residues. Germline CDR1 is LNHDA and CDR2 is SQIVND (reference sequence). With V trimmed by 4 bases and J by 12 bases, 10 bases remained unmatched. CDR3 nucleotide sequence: TGTGCCAGTAGTAGACGGGACAGGGATTATGTACCCCTCCACTTT. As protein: CASSRRDRDYVPLHF. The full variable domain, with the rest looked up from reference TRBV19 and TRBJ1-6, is DGGITQSPKYLFRKEGQNVTLSCEQNLNHDAMYWYRQDPGQGLRLIYYSQIVNDFQKGDIAEGYSVSREKKESFPLTVTSAQKNPTAFYLCASSRRDRDYVPLHFGNGTRLTVT.

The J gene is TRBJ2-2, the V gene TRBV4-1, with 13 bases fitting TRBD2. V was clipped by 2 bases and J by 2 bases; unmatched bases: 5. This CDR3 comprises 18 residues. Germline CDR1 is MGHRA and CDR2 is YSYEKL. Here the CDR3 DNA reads TGCGCCAGCAGCCAAACCGGGACTAGCGGGGTAAACACCGGGGAGCTGTTTTTT. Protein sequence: CASSQTGTSGVNTGELFF.

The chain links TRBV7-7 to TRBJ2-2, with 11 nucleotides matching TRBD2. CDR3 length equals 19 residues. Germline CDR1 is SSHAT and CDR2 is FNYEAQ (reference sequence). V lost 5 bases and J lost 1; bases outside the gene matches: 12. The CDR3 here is CASSPKVRGTSGNTGELFF. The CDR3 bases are TGTGCCAGCAGCCCCAAGGTCCGGGGGACTAGCGGGAACACCGGGGAGCTGTTTTTT.